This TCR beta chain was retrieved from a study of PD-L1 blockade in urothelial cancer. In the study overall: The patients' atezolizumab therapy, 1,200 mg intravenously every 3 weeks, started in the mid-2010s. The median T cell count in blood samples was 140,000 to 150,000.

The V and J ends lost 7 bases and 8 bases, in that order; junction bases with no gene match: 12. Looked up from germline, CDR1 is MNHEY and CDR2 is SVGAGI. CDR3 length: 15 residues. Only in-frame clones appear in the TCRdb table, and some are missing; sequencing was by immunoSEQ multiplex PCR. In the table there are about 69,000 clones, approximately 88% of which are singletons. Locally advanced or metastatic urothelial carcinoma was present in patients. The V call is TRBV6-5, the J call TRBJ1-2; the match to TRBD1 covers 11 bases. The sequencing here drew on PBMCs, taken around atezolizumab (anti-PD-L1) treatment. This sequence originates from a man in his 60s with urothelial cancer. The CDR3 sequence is CASTPPDRGLYGYTF. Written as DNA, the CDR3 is TGTGCCAGCACCCCACCGGACAGGGGGCTTTACGGCTACACCTTC.